This TCR beta chain originates from a study of blood T cell repertoires in COVID-19. Study-wide background: Sites in the United States, Italy and Spain provided acute and convalescent COVID-19 samples. PBMCs, B-cell-depleted T cells, or T cells provided the cDNA or gDNA that made up the material.

The CDR3 length is 12 residues. The V gene's germline CDR1 is LNHDA and CDR2 SQIVND (reference sequence). V was pared by 3 bases and J by 10 bases, with 5 bases of the junction left unmatched. The table came from immunoSEQ multiplex PCR; TCRdb's copy has only in-frame clones and leaves some out. The sample has 65,000 to 80,000 clones, more than 70% seen once. The rearrangement links TRBV19 to TRBJ1-1; TRBD1 agrees at 7 bases. Material for sequencing was peripheral blood. This clonotype was obtained from a man between 65 and 79 years old with active or convalescent COVID-19. The CDR3 DNA reads as TGTGCCAGTAGTATCAAGACAGGGCGAGCTTTCTTT. This codes for CASSIKTGRAFF.